This T cell receptor beta chain is from a study of blood T cell repertoires in COVID-19. Across the whole study: T cells, B-cell-depleted T cells, or PBMCs supplied cDNA or gDNA.

Clones were sequenced by immunoSEQ multiplex PCR, and TCRdb holds only the in-frame ones, with some missing. Of fewer than 15,000 clones detected, about 93% appear once; the ten largest clones hold more than 25%. This CDR3 has 13 residues. V shed 0 bases, J shed 9 bases, and the junction held 2 bases outside the gene matches. CDR1 and CDR2 from the germline V gene are MNHEY and SVGEGT. The chain links TRBV6-2 or TRBV6-3 to TRBJ2-3; TRBD2 aligns across 8 bases. The receptor comes from a woman in her seventies with active COVID-19. The sequencing sample was made of peripheral blood. The CDR3 region has the DNA TGTGCCAGCAGTTACTCTAGCGGGATCACGCAGTATTTT. The encoded protein is CASSYSSGITQYF.